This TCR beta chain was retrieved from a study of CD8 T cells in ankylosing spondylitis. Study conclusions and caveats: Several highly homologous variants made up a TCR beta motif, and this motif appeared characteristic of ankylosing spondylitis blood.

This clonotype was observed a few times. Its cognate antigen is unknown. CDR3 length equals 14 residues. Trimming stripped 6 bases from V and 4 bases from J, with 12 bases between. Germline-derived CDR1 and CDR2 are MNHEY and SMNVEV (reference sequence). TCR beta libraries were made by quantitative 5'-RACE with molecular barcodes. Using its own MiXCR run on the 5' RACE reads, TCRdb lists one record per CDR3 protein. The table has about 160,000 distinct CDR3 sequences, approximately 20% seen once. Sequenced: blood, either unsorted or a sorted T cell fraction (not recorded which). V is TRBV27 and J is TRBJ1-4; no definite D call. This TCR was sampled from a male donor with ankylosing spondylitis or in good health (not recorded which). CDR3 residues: CASSKIRSNEKLFF. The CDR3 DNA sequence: TGTGCCAGCAGCAAGATTCGGAGTAATGAAAAACTGTTTTTT.